Listed here are 22 T cell receptor beta chains from one sample, sequenced in a study of OX40 agonist ivuxolimab in advanced cancers. The assay was immunoSEQ multiplex PCR, and TCRdb's table has in-frame clones only and misses some. The table lists under 40,000 clones, around nine tenths of them singletons. The specimen was CD4+ or CD8+ T cells sorted from blood, collected in a trial of the OX40 agonist ivuxolimab. These receptors originate from an adult with an advanced solid tumor such as melanoma, head and neck, liver or kidney cancer.

The chain has TRBV27 and TRBJ2-4, with unresolved D. V was clipped by 5 bases and J by 7 bases, with 9 bases between them. Germline V gene sequence: CDR1 MNHEY, CDR2 SMNVEV (reference sequence). CDR3 length: 12 amino acids. CDR3 sequence: CASSPLPNIQYF. Written as DNA, the CDR3 is TGTGCCAGCAGTCCCCTCCCCAACATTCAGTACTTC.

This clone was detected once. CDR3 sequence (DNA): TGTGCCAGCAGCGTATCCCTAGCGGGGGGGAATGAGCAGTTCTTC. Translating gives CASSVSLAGGNEQFF. The rearrangement links TRBV9 to TRBJ2-1; TRBD2 matches at 12 bases. After removal of 1 base from V and 7 bases from J, the junction contained 3 bases not matched to a gene. Germline V gene sequence: CDR1 SGDLS, CDR2 YYNGEE. This CDR3 has 15 amino acids.

In nucleotides, the CDR3 is TGTGCCAGCAGCTTACGGACAGCCTACGAGCAGTACTTC. As protein: CASSLRTAYEQYF. The rearrangement joins TRBV7-9 to TRBJ2-7; tentatively, D is TRBD1 (6 bases). Trimming pared 2 bases from V and 2 bases from J, leaving 7 bases between. Germline CDR1 SEHNR, CDR2 FQNEAQ (reference sequence). The CDR3 contains 13 residues.

The chain carries TRBV9 and TRBJ1-1, with 10 bases fitting TRBD1. J lost 7 bases, V lost 3 bases, and 12 bases had no gene match. The CDR3 sequence is 16 residues long. Germline CDR1 is SGDLS and CDR2 is YYNGEE. The CDR3 spells CASSGSAGTGEVEAFF. The CDR3 DNA sequence: TGTGCCAGCAGCGGAAGCGCCGGGACAGGGGAAGTTGAAGCTTTCTTT.

This clone was seen only once. The DNA for the CDR3 is TGTGCCAGCAGTGAAAGAGGGGCGAACGTGGCCTACGAGCAGTACTTC. Translated: CASSERGANVAYEQYF. The chain employs TRBV6-1 and TRBJ2-7; either TRBD1 or TRBD2 may fit D (5 bases each). The CDR3 has 16 residues. Germline CDR1 is MNHNS and CDR2 is SASEGT. Trimming took 2 bases from V and 2 from J, leaving 16 bases between them.

The chain employs TRBV15 and TRBJ2-7; maybe TRBD1 (6 bases). The V gene lost 2 bases and the J gene lost 2 bases, with 10 bases spanning the gap. The germline V gene has CDR1 LNHNV and CDR2 YYDKDF (reference sequence). This CDR3 is built from 14 residues. The CDR3: CATSRTGQTYEQYF. The CDR3 DNA follows: TGTGCCACCAGCAGAACAGGACAGACCTACGAGCAGTACTTC.

This chain joins TRBV13 and TRBJ1-2; D remains ambiguous. The CDR3 has 13 residues. V gave up 4 bases and J gave up 1 base, with 7 bases separating them. The germline V gene encodes CDR1 PRHDT and CDR2 FYEKMQ (reference sequence). CDR3 in DNA: TGTGCCAGCAGCTCCGGGAATAACTATGGCTACACCTTC. This sequence encodes CASSSGNNYGYTF.

The CDR3 loop reads CASTTVRDSHQDNEQFF. The DNA for the CDR3 is TGTGCCAGCACCACCGTCCGCGACAGCCATCAAGACAATGAGCAGTTCTTC. The chain joins TRBV28 to TRBJ2-1, with a weak D call TRBD1 (5 bases). V lost 7 bases, J lost 5 bases, and 24 bases lay in between. The CDR3 sequence is 17 residues long. Germline assignment: CDR1 MDHEN and CDR2 SYDVKM.

V and J are TRBV9 and TRBJ1-5; no clear D gene. The ends were cut back, 2 bases at V and 7 bases at J, with 16 bases in the middle. This CDR3 spans 15 amino acids. The germline gives CDR1 SGDLS, CDR2 YYNGEE. The CDR3 is CASSVGWAAGQPQHF. As DNA, the CDR3 is TGTGCCAGCAGCGTTGGTTGGGCCGCGGGGCAGCCCCAGCATTTT.

The CDR3 sequence is CASSVVAGGFHEQYF. CDR3 in DNA: TGTGCCAGCAGCGTAGTGGCAGGGGGCTTCCACGAGCAGTACTTC. The chain recombines TRBV9 with TRBJ2-7; 8 nucleotides line up with TRBD1. The CDR3 loop spans 15 amino acids. Trimming at V came to 0 bases and at J to 5 bases, leaving 7 bases not matched to a gene. In germline, CDR1 is SGDLS, CDR2 YYNGEE.

The V and J genes are TRBV7-8 and TRBJ2-7; D is perhaps TRBD1 or TRBD2 (5 bases each). Trimming shortened V by 6 bases and J by 0 bases, and 9 bases separated the two germline ends. Germline loops: CDR1 SGHVS, CDR2 FQNEAQ. This CDR3 comprises 13 residues. CDR3 nucleotide sequence: TGTGCCAGCAGGGCAGGGAGCTCCTACGAGCAGTACTTC. Its translation: CASRAGSSYEQYF.

This clone was counted between two and nine times. The chain is built from TRBV2 and TRBJ1-5, with D perhaps matching TRBD1 (6 bases). V dropped 6 bases and J dropped 1 base, with 13 bases sitting between them. The CDR3 spans 15 residues. Germline V gene sequence: CDR1 SNHLY, CDR2 FYNNEI. CDR3 residues: CASRDRTGSNQPQHF. Here the CDR3 DNA reads TGTGCCAGCAGGGACCGCACAGGGAGCAATCAGCCCCAGCATTTT. Using reference TRBV2 and TRBJ1-5 for the parts outside the CDR3, the full variable domain is EPEVTQTPSHQVTQMGQEVILRCVPISNHLYFYWYRQILGQKVEFLVSFYNNEISEKSEIFDDQFSVERPDGSNFTLKIRSTKLEDSAMYFCASRDRTGSNQPQHFGDGTRLSIL.

The chain uses TRBV7-9 and TRBJ1-5; the D gene is possibly TRBD1 (6 bases). The V end was cut by 5 bases, the J end by 2 bases, with 19 bases between. The CDR3 extends over 17 amino acids. CDR1 and CDR2 (germline): SEHNR, FQNEAQ (reference sequence). The CDR3 loop is CASSRGRERMGNQPQHF. CDR3 bases: TGTGCCAGCAGCCGGGGGCGGGAAAGAATGGGCAATCAGCCCCAGCATTTT.

The chain has TRBV28 and TRBJ2-5; D may be TRBD2 (5 bases). V gave up 2 bases and J gave up 5 bases, with 12 bases separating them. The germline V gene encodes CDR1 MDHEN and CDR2 SYDVKM. This CDR3 region has 14 residues. The CDR3 sequence is CASSLRTLGETQYF. DNA for the CDR3: TGTGCCAGCAGTTTAAGGACTCTAGGGGAGACCCAGTACTTC.

The V and J genes are TRBV7-3 and TRBJ2-1; TRBD1 matches at 10 bases. V was clipped by 6 bases and J by 7 bases; unmatched bases: 9. Germline V gene sequence: CDR1 SGHTA, CDR2 FQGTGA. This CDR3 has 15 amino acids. CDR3 nucleotide sequence: TGTGCCAGCAGTTCGCCGGGACAGGGGTCGAATGAGCAGTTCTTC. Amino acids: CASSSPGQGSNEQFF.

This clone occurred once. One end of the junction varies from germline; a read error may be responsible. The CDR3 sequence: CASSGGQNTEACF. The CDR3 DNA sequence: TGTGCCAGCAGCGGGGGACAGAACACTGAAGCTTGCTTT. The rearrangement uses TRBV6-5 and TRBJ1-1; TRBD1 matches 7 bases. CDR1 and CDR2 from the germline V gene are MNHEY and SVGAGI. The CDR3 consists of 13 residues.

The V call is TRBV27, the J call TRBJ2-3, with 12 bases fitting TRBD2. Per germline, CDR1 MNHEY and CDR2 SMNVEV (reference sequence). This CDR3 is built from 16 residues. The J segment lost 6 bases and the V segment lost 5 bases, leaving 9 bases of the junction unmatched. As DNA, the CDR3 is TGTGCCAGCAGTCCCAGGACTAGCGGGGTGCGGGATACGCAGTATTTT. Translation: CASSPRTSGVRDTQYF.

The CDR3 bases are TGTGCCAGCACTTCAAGGGAAAACACTGAAGCTTTCTTT. Translation: CASTSRENTEAFF. This sequence joins TRBV6-5 and TRBJ1-1; D is uncertain. The V gene lost 7 bases and the J gene lost 2 bases, with 11 bases spanning the gap. Germline assignment: CDR1 MNHEY and CDR2 SVGAGI. This CDR3 is built from 13 residues.

This clone was observed a handful of times. This sequence joins TRBV9 and TRBJ2-7; D gene unclear. V was clipped by 4 bases and J by 2 bases, with 16 bases between them. Germline loops: CDR1 SGDLS, CDR2 YYNGEE. This CDR3 is built from 15 residues. The chain's CDR3 is CASSLGEHRTYEQYF. CDR3 in DNA: TGTGCCAGCAGCCTAGGCGAGCATAGGACCTACGAGCAGTACTTC.

This clone was seen a handful of times. The chain couples TRBV7-3 to TRBJ2-6; possible D gene TRBD1, 5 bases. V lost 6 bases, J lost 0 bases, and 15 bases lay in between. The CDR3 has 17 amino acids. In germline, CDR1 is SGHTA, CDR2 FQGTGA. CDR3 sequence reads: CASRTTDKDSGANVLTF. CDR3 nucleotides: TGTGCCAGCAGGACGACAGATAAGGACTCTGGGGCCAACGTCCTGACTTTC.

V is TRBV27 and J is TRBJ1-6; 9 bases align to TRBD1. The CDR3 runs 14 residues. Germline loops: CDR1 MNHEY, CDR2 SMNVEV (reference sequence). V dropped 9 bases and J dropped 10; count of bases not matched to a gene: 10. Here the CDR3 DNA reads TGTGCCAGTAAACCGGGACAGGGAAGCTCACCCCTCCACTTT. It translates to CASKPGQGSSPLHF.

This clone has just a few counts. The rearrangement joins TRBV10-1 to TRBJ1-5; the D is unclear. The V and J ends lost 2 bases and 3 bases respectively, with 8 bases between them. This CDR3 has 14 amino acids. Looked up from germline, CDR1 is WNHNN and CDR2 is SYGVQD (reference sequence). CDR3 coding DNA: TGCGCCAGCAGTGAGATGGGTAACAATCAGCCCCAGCATTTT. It codes for CASSEMGNNQPQHF.